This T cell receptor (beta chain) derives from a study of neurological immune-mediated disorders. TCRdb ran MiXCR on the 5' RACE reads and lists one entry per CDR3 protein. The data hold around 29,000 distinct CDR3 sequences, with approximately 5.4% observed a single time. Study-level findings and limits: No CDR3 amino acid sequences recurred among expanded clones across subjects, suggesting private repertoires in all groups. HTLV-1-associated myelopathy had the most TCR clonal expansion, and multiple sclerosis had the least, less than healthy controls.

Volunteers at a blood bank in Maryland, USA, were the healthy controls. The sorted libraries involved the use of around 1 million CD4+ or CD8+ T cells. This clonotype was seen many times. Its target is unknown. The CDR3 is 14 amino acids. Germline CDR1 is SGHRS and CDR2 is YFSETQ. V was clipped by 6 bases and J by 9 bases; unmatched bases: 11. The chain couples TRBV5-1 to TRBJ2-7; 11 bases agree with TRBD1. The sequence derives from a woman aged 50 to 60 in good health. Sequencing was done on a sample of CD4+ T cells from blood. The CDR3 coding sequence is TGCGCCAGCAATTCCGGGACAGGGGGAGAGATGCAGTACTTC. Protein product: CASNSGTGGEMQYF.